This T cell receptor (beta chain) comes out of a study of blood T cell repertoires in COVID-19. As for the study in general: From T cells, B-cell-depleted T cells, or PBMCs came the material, which was cDNA or gDNA.

V lost 6 bases and J lost 0, with 12 bases in between. This CDR3 has 15 amino acids. Germline V gene lookup returns CDR1 SQVTM and CDR2 ANQGSEA. TCRdb keeps only in-frame clones here, not all; method: immunoSEQ multiplex PCR. There are tens of thousands of clones in the sample; 70% to 90% occur only once, and 27% lies in the top ten. V usage is TRBV29-1 and J usage is TRBJ2-6; tentatively, D is TRBD1 (5 bases). The clonotype comes from a man between 50 and 59 years old with active or convalescent COVID-19. Sequencing was done on a sample of peripheral blood. The DNA for the CDR3 is TGCAGCGTCCTAACAGGTCCCTCTGGGGCCAACGTCCTGACTTTC. Translated: CSVLTGPSGANVLTF.